This entry lists 27 T cell receptor beta chains sequenced from one sample in a study of shared clonotypes between healthy human individuals. Sequenced by immunoSEQ multiplex PCR; TCRdb stores in-frame clones only, minus some. The table has some 2,000,000 clones, about 95% seen once; the top ten hold 1% to 1.3%. Naive CD8 cells, CD45RO-negative and positively selected for CCR7, excluded terminally differentiated effector memory CD45RA+ cells. Specimen: naive CD8+ T cells sorted from blood. Source of these receptors: a young man in good health.

The J gene is TRBJ1-2, the V gene TRBV7-8, with 7 positions matching TRBD1. The V gene's germline CDR1 is SGHVS and CDR2 FQNEAQ. This CDR3 spans 15 amino acids. V shed 1 base, J shed 4 bases, and the junction held 6 bases outside the gene matches. The CDR3 DNA reads as TGTGCCAGCAGCTTAGAGGCAGGGGGTGGCTATGGCTACACCTTC. This sequence encodes CASSLEAGGGYGYTF. Variable domain in full (rest from reference TRBV7-8 and TRBJ1-2): GAGVSQSPRYKVAKRGQDVALRCDPISGHVSLFWYQQALGQGPEFLTYFQNEAQLDKSGLPSDRFFAERPEGSVSTLKIQRTQQEDSAVYLCASSLEAGGGYGYTFGSGTRLTVV.

The genes are TRBV6-1 and TRBJ2-7; D tentatively fits TRBD1 or TRBD2 (5 bases each). Deletions cut 6 bases from V and 2 bases from J, with 11 bases between. Per the germline V gene, CDR1 is MNHNS and CDR2 is SASEGT. CDR3 length: 13 residues. The CDR3: CASSPGTPYEQYF. DNA for the CDR3: TGTGCCAGCAGCCCAGGGACCCCCTACGAGCAGTACTTC.

This clone was observed once. An end of the junction does not agree with germline; a read error may underlie this. The CDR3, as DNA: TGTGCCAGCAGCGGAGCGGGACTCTCCTCCGAGCAGTACTTC. Its translation: CASSGAGLSSEQYF. This chain connects TRBV9 to TRBJ2-7; 7 bases align to TRBD2. Germline CDR1 is SGDLS and CDR2 is YYNGEE. This CDR3 has 14 residues. Combining the CDR3 with reference TRBV9 and TRBJ2-7 gives the whole variable domain DSGVTQTPKHLITATGQRVTLRCSPRSGDLSVYWYQQSLDQGLQFLIQYYNGEERAKGNILERFSAQQFPDLHSELNLSSLELGDSALYFCASSGAGLSSEQYFGPGTRLTVT.

The chain is built from TRBV4-1 and TRBJ2-7; 8 nucleotides line up with TRBD1. Germline CDR1 MGHRA, CDR2 YSYEKL. Trimming took 4 bases from V and 2 from J; bases not matched to a gene: 7. The CDR3 is 15 amino acids. The CDR3 sequence is CASSRTLTGAYEQYF. The CDR3 nucleotides read TGCGCCAGCAGCCGAACTCTGACAGGGGCCTACGAGCAGTACTTC.

The chain couples TRBV6-5 to TRBJ1-1, with TRBD1 matching 8 bases. From germline, CDR1 is MNHEY and CDR2 SVGAGI. The CDR3 spans 13 residues. V was pared by 5 bases and J by 3 bases, with 2 bases of the junction left unmatched. CDR3 region: CASSGRGHTEAFF. CDR3 bases: TGTGCCAGCAGTGGCAGGGGGCACACTGAAGCTTTCTTT.

The sample holds a few counts of this clone. The chain carries TRBV7-6 and TRBJ2-5, with D uncertain. Germline CDR1 and CDR2: SGHVS and FNYEAQ. Trimming cost V 5 bases and J 4 bases, with 17 bases left between them. The CDR3 consists of 15 residues. The CDR3 protein is CASSLQGAFGETQYF. The CDR3 bases are TGTGCCAGCAGCCTCCAAGGAGCATTTGGAGAGACCCAGTACTTC.

About this clone: One end of the junction does not line up with germline, which may come from a read error. In DNA form, the CDR3 reads TGTGCTAGCAGAGCAGGAGCTAACGAAGAGACCCAGTACTTC. Translated: CASRAGANEETQYF. The genes are TRBV7-7 and TRBJ2-5; D unresolved. This CDR3 contains 14 residues. CDR1 is SSHAT, CDR2 FNYEAQ, per germline (reference sequence).

For this clone: Within the sample, other DNA sequences also encode this same CDR3. The genes are TRBV2 and TRBJ2-5, with D tentatively TRBD1 or TRBD2 (5 bases each). The germline V gene encodes CDR1 SNHLY and CDR2 FYNNEI. This CDR3 has 13 residues. Trimming cost V 4 bases and J 5 bases, with 11 bases left between them. CDR3 sequence (DNA): TGTGCCAGCAGTGCTGAGGGGTGGGAGACCCAGTACTTC. Amino acids: CASSAEGWETQYF.

CDR3 DNA sequence: TGTGCCAGCAGCTCCGGACTAGCGGGAGGTTTGACCCAGTACTTC. It translates to CASSSGLAGGLTQYF. V usage is TRBV7-9 and J usage is TRBJ2-5, with 14 nucleotides matching TRBD2. CDR1 and CDR2 from the germline V gene are SEHNR and FQNEAQ (reference sequence). The ends lost 4 bases at V and 7 bases at J; junction bases unmatched: 5. This CDR3 is built from 15 residues.

This chain joins TRBV7-9 and TRBJ2-1; no definite D call. The CDR3 has 14 amino acids. The germline CDR1 and CDR2 sequences are SEHNR and FQNEAQ (reference sequence). Trimming took 5 bases from V and 5 from J, leaving 13 bases between them. The CDR3 bases are TGTGCCAGCAGCCGGCCGCTAGAAGACAATGAGCAGTTCTTC. It specifies CASSRPLEDNEQFF.

This clone has a handful of counts. The genes are TRBV7-3 and TRBJ2-2; 7 bases match TRBD2. V was clipped by 3 bases and J by 5 bases; unmatched bases: 9. This CDR3 contains 16 residues. CDR1 is SGHTA and CDR2 is FQGTGA in the germline V gene. CDR3 loop: CASSFGEAGMTGELFF. The CDR3 DNA is TGTGCCAGCAGCTTTGGAGAAGCGGGGATGACCGGGGAGCTGTTTTTT.

The V and J genes are TRBV4-1 and TRBJ1-2, with D possibly matching TRBD1 (6 bases). CDR1 and CDR2 (germline): MGHRA, YSYEKL. With 1 base removed from V and 4 bases from J, the gap between germline ends came to 7 bases. The CDR3 has 13 residues. CDR3 DNA sequence: TGCGCCAGCAGCCAAGTGGGGGCCTATGGCTACACCTTC. Translation: CASSQVGAYGYTF.

V and J are TRBV6-1 and TRBJ2-4, with a tentative D call TRBD1 (6 bases). CDR1 is MNHNS and CDR2 is SASEGT in the germline V gene. V lost 1 base and J 6 bases, leaving 13 bases between the germline ends. The CDR3 consists of 15 residues. CDR3 residues: CASSEDEGESNIQYF. CDR3 in DNA: TGTGCCAGCAGTGAAGACGAGGGGGAATCAAACATTCAGTACTTC.

The rearrangement uses TRBV2 and TRBJ2-3; 7 bases line up with TRBD1. J gave up 2 bases and V 7 bases, and 12 bases lay outside the gene matches. The CDR3 has 16 residues. In germline, CDR1 is SNHLY, CDR2 FYNNEI. CDR3 DNA: TGTGCCAGCATAAGGGATGGGGACAGAGACACAGATACGCAGTATTTT. Encoded protein: CASIRDGDRDTDTQYF.

This chain joins TRBV7-3 and TRBJ1-3; no clear D. Trimming cost V 4 bases and J 3 bases, with 16 bases left between them. The CDR3 runs to 16 residues. Germline V CDR1 and CDR2: SGHTA, FQGTGA. CDR3 region: CASSSPLPGLGNTIYF. In DNA, the CDR3 is TGTGCCAGCAGCTCCCCCCTCCCCGGGCTTGGAAACACCATATATTTT. Filled out from reference TRBV7-3 and TRBJ1-3, the complete variable domain reads GAGVSQTPSNKVTEKGKYVELRCDPISGHTALYWYRQSLGQGPEFLIYFQGTGAADDSGLPNDRFFAVRPEGSVSTLKIQRTERGDSAVYLCASSSPLPGLGNTIYFGEGSWLTVV.

The chain uses TRBV7-2 and TRBJ1-4, with D perhaps TRBD1 (5 bases). CDR3 length equals 11 residues. Trimming removed 5 bases at V and 14 bases at J, with 12 bases between. The germline CDR1 and CDR2 sequences are SGHTA and FQGNSA. The CDR3 sequence: CASSEGLGLFF. The CDR3 DNA is TGTGCCAGCAGCGAGGGGTTGGGGCTGTTTTTT. Full variable domain (rest looked up from reference TRBV7-2 and TRBJ1-4): GAGVSQSPSNKVTEKGKDVELRCDPISGHTALYWYRQSLGQGLEFLIYFQGNSAPDKSGLPSDRFSAERTGGSVSTLTIQRTQQEDSAVYLCASSEGLGLFFGSGTQLSVL.

This clone turned up a few times. The genes are TRBV10-3 and TRBJ2-7, with D tentatively TRBD1 (5 bases). The CDR3 has 12 amino acids. The V and J ends lost 3 bases and 6 bases respectively, with 9 bases between them. Germline CDR1 is ENHRY and CDR2 is SYGVKD. The CDR3 DNA reads TGTGCCATCAGTGACGAAGGGGCCGAGCAGTACTTC. Translation gives CAISDEGAEQYF.

The J gene is TRBJ1-1, the V gene TRBV4-1, with D uncertain. Germline loops: CDR1 MGHRA, CDR2 YSYEKL. The CDR3 is 12 amino acids. Deletions cut 3 bases from V and 5 bases from J, with 7 bases between. The CDR3 DNA is TGCGCCAGCAGCCATACAAGAACTGAAGCTTTCTTT. Translated, it gives CASSHTRTEAFF.

The chain is built from TRBV6-5 and TRBJ2-1, with D perhaps matching TRBD2 (6 bases). The CDR3 is made up of 12 amino acids. The germline V and J ends were trimmed by 5 bases and 10 bases, with 12 bases remaining between them. The V gene's germline CDR1 is MNHEY and CDR2 SVGAGI. CDR3 sequence: CASSPEGREQFF. The DNA for the CDR3 is TGTGCCAGCAGTCCCGAGGGGAGGGAGCAGTTCTTC.

V and J are TRBV19 and TRBJ2-7; D unresolved. This CDR3 region has 13 residues. Per the germline V gene, CDR1 is LNHDA and CDR2 is SQIVND (reference sequence). V was cut by 5 bases and J by 7 bases, with 15 bases left in between. The CDR3 here is CASSAGPPAEQYF. CDR3 bases: TGTGCCAGTAGTGCCGGGCCCCCCGCGGAGCAGTACTTC.

The J gene is TRBJ2-5, the V gene TRBV5-1; possibly TRBD1 or TRBD2 for D (5 bases each). Germline loops: CDR1 SGHRS, CDR2 YFSETQ. The V end lost 2 bases, the J end lost 2 bases, and 13 bases lay between the germline ends. This CDR3 has 15 amino acids. The CDR3 here is CASSFSREIQETQYF. In DNA form, the CDR3 reads TGCGCCAGCAGCTTTTCCAGGGAGATTCAAGAGACCCAGTACTTC. Looking up the rest from reference TRBV5-1 and TRBJ2-5 gives the full variable domain: KAGVTQTPRYLIKTRGQQVTLSCSPISGHRSVSWYQQTPGQGLQFLFEYFSETQRNKGNFPGRFSGRQFSNSRSEMNVSTLELGDSALYLCASSFSREIQETQYFGPGTRLLVL.

V usage is TRBV7-8 and J usage is TRBJ2-2; 7 bases map to TRBD2. V was clipped by 0 bases and J by 3 bases; unmatched bases: 1. The CDR3 spans 15 residues. In germline, CDR1 is SGHVS, CDR2 FQNEAQ. CDR3 region: CASSLAGGDTGELFF. The CDR3 DNA follows: TGTGCCAGCAGCTTAGCGGGAGGGGACACCGGGGAGCTGTTTTTT.

The chain carries TRBV11-2 and TRBJ2-1; D is perhaps TRBD1 or TRBD2 (5 bases each). Germline V gene lookup returns CDR1 SGHAT and CDR2 FQNNGV. The CDR3 covers 17 residues. Trimming left V 4 bases short and J 0 bases short, with 16 bases between. CDR3 DNA: TGTGCCAGCAGCTCGTCCGGGACCCCAAGCTCCTACAATGAGCAGTTCTTC. Translation: CASSSSGTPSSYNEQFF.

The rearrangement uses TRBV15 and TRBJ2-5; D remains unclear. CDR1 is LNHNV and CDR2 is YYDKDF in the germline V gene (reference sequence). This CDR3 contains 11 residues. The ends were cut back, 5 bases at V and 7 bases at J, with 8 bases in the middle. In nucleotides, the CDR3 is TGTGCCACCAGCGCCCCAGGGACCCAGTACTTC. Translated, it gives CATSAPGTQYF.

This chain joins TRBV6-1 and TRBJ1-5, with 10 bases matching TRBD1. The CDR3 contains 17 residues. Germline CDR1 reads MNHNS; CDR2 reads SASEGT. With 1 base clipped from V and 3 bases from J, the junction kept 6 bases outside the gene matches. For the CDR3, the DNA is TGTGCCAGCAGTGAAGTTGGGACAGGGGCCCTCAATCAGCCCCAGCATTTT. Encoded protein: CASSEVGTGALNQPQHF.

This chain joins TRBV12-5 and TRBJ1-5, with D tentatively TRBD1 (6 bases). The CDR3 spans 15 residues. The germline V and J ends were trimmed by 0 bases and 3 bases, with 9 bases remaining between them. Germline values: CDR1 LGHNT, CDR2 FRNRAP. The CDR3 loop reads CASGLVEGHNQPQHF. Here the CDR3 DNA reads TGTGCTAGTGGTTTGGTAGAGGGACACAATCAGCCCCAGCATTTT.

This clone showed up just a few times. V gene TRBV4-1 combines with J gene TRBJ1-5; TRBD1 might be the D (5 bases). Trimming shortened V by 3 bases and J by 3 bases, and 15 bases separated the two germline ends. This CDR3 spans 16 amino acids. Germline V gene sequence: CDR1 MGHRA, CDR2 YSYEKL. The CDR3 sequence: CASSHVRDAPNQPQHF. For the CDR3, the DNA is TGCGCCAGCAGCCACGTAAGGGACGCTCCCAATCAGCCCCAGCATTTT.